This record covers a single T cell receptor (beta chain). This clone was detected only once. Its specific antigen is unknown. No base-level quality is on record; no much larger clone is a single base apart. The CDR3 starts with the cysteine, ends with the phenylalanine, and has 18 residues. Only the CDR3 region is kept as DNA, spanning 54 bases read in frame from base 1. The germline V end is reduced by 5 bases and the J end by 0 bases; junction bases left unmatched: 8. Per the germline V gene (reference sequence), MNHEY is the CDR1 and SMNVEV is the CDR2. This sample is drawn from a study of shared T cell receptors in the human thymus (dated by TCRdb to 2020 to 2023). Turning to the overall study: The study investigated the way shared, self-reactive T-cell receptor alpha chains are produced in the human thymus.

To prepare the library, the immunoSEQ multiplex PCR assay was applied. This is the immuneACCESS table as TCRdb keeps it, with only in-frame sequences that have V and J called. A part of the clones is gone; compared with another copy, unresolved V genes explain less than half, and the rest is unexplained. The sample table holds more than 550,000 clones, of which approximately 89% were seen once. The ten largest clones take up 0.0094% of the sample. This sample also belongs to another study, concerning human thymus T cells. The second study's paper adds: Donors were immunologically healthy infants undergoing open corrective cardiac surgery for congenital heart defects in Finland. Thymus tissue was collected as surgical resects that were removed during corrective cardiac surgery. Both the thymic and the peripheral blood repertoires appeared to show biased V and J gene segment usage. The related research found that thymic TCR repertoires overlapped highly between unrelated individuals. TCR alpha and beta repertoires from roughly 8 infant thymus samples and a few related peripheral blood samples were characterized in the study. The infant donors were about 7 to 244 days old, and the cohort included six or seven males and two females. Thymocytes were freed from the tissue by mechanical means and kept at -70 degrees C as pellets of roughly 9.5-31 million cells. A QIAsymphony instrument was used to extract genomic DNA from the frozen cell pellets. The immunoSEQ multiplex PCR assay was used to amplify the TCRB and TCRAD loci from a standardized amount of quality-controlled genomic DNA. The amplicons spanned the V(D)J region and were long enough to cover the CDR3 and allow V and J genes to be identified. The commercial immunoSEQ service was used to sequence amplicons on an Illumina platform. Primer bias and sequencing errors were corrected using previously described methods, and TCRAD and TCRB definitions followed the IMGT database. immunoSEQ Analyzer 3.0 and VDJTools were used for repertoire analysis, which covered basic statistics, V/J segment usage, diversity estimates, rarefaction and pairwise overlap. Diversity was estimated using the Chao1, ChaoE, Efron-Thisted, Shannon and inverse Simpson indices, and was also estimated on datasets down-sampled to the size of the smallest sample. Repertoire overlap was determined by strict matching of CDR3 nucleotide sequence, V gene and J gene, and Jaccard-based multidimensional scaling clustering was applied. On average, approximately 860,000 unique TCRB clonotypes were obtained from thymus samples, compared with about 86,000 from blood samples.

The sample consisted of thymocytes. The TCR was taken from a boy under two years old with a congenital heart defect. Donor details come from another sample of the same person, matched by shared clones. The rearrangement combines TRBV27 with TRBJ2-3, and TRBD2 aligns with 13 junction nucleotides. The sequence in DNA is TGTGCCAGCAGTCCCGGACTAGCGGGGGCGCCAAGCACAGATACGCAGTATTTT. Translated, this gives CASSPGLAGAPSTDTQYF.